These 4 T cell receptor beta chains were sequenced from one sample in a study of memory CD4+ T cells and cytomegalovirus serostatus. The sort gate was single viable CD3+CD4+CD8-CD45RO+ cells for memory CD4+ T cells. Profiled with immunoSEQ multiplex PCR; TCRdb holds only in-frame clones, not every one. The table has under 40,000 clones, around 80% seen once; the top ten hold less than 6%. The sample taken for sequencing was memory CD4+ T cells from blood. These receptors were obtained from an adult in good health and CMV-seropositive.

The V and J genes are TRBV9 and TRBJ2-3; 8 bases agree with TRBD2. V trimming: 0 bases; J trimming: 4 bases; junction bases outside the gene matches: 13. Germline-derived CDR1 and CDR2 are SGDLS and YYNGEE. The CDR3 is 18 amino acids. The CDR3 spells CASSVAPFGGGNSDTQYF. CDR3 nucleotide sequence: TGTGCCAGCAGCGTAGCCCCATTCGGCGGGGGGAACTCAGATACGCAGTATTTT.

This clone has more than one count but fewer than ten. This sequence joins TRBV4-3 and TRBJ2-1; D not resolved. The V and J ends lost 3 bases and 9 bases respectively, with 12 bases between them. Germline CDR1 reads LGHNA; CDR2 reads YSLEER. This CDR3 is built from 13 residues. The CDR3 loop reads CASSHQAQTEQFF. The DNA of the CDR3 is TGCGCCAGCAGCCATCAAGCCCAGACTGAGCAGTTCTTC.

The chain carries TRBV15 and TRBJ2-7, with D perhaps TRBD2 (5 bases). From germline, CDR1 is LNHNV and CDR2 YYDKDF (reference sequence). The CDR3 is 15 amino acids. V gave up 0 bases and J gave up 6 bases, with 15 bases separating them. The DNA of the CDR3 is TGTGCCACCAGCAGAGATGAAGGGTCGGGGAGCGAGCAGTACTTC. Amino acids: CATSRDEGSGSEQYF.

The chain links TRBV7-2 to TRBJ2-5; 10 positions match TRBD1. With V trimmed by 2 bases and J by 6 bases, 12 bases remained unmatched. CDR3 length: 17 residues. Germline V lookup: CDR1 SGHTA, CDR2 FQGNSA. CDR3 amino acids: CASSLRFGGQGIKTQYF. CDR3 DNA: TGTGCCAGCAGCTTAAGGTTCGGGGGACAGGGGATAAAGACCCAGTACTTC.